This T cell receptor (beta chain) originates from a study of T cells after yellow fever vaccination. Whole-study results and caveats: Reappearance after the booster was observed for most primary-vaccination clones (about 95% CD4, about 90% CD8). Abundant bulk-derived clonotypes could contaminate FACS-sorted repertoires.

A note on this clonotype: Its target is not known.

One entry per CDR3 protein results from TCRdb running MiXCR on the 5' RACE reads. This sample has hundreds of thousands of distinct CDR3 sequences, with roughly 14% found just once. The specimen was PBMCs, collected on the day of the yellow fever booster vaccination. The clonotype comes from a man aged 25-45 years who received the YFV17D yellow fever vaccine.

CDR3: CASSDTSGRTDTQYF. Written as DNA, the CDR3 is TGTGCCAGCAGCGACACTAGCGGGAGGACAGATACGCAGTATTTT. The rearrangement links TRBV25-1 to TRBJ2-3; 12 nucleotides line up with TRBD2. Germline V gives CDR1 MGHDK, CDR2 SYGVNS. V shed 6 bases and J 3 bases; nucleotides not matched to a gene: 4. There are 15 residues in the CDR3.